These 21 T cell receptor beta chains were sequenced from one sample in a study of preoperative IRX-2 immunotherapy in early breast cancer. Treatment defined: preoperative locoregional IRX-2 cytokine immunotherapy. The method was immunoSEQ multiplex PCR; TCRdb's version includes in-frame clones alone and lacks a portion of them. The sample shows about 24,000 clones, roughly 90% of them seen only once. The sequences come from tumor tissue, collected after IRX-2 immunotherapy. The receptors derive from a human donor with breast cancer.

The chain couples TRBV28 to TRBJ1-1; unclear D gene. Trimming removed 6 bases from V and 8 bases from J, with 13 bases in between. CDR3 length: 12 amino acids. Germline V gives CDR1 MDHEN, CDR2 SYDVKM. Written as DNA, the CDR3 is TGTGCCAGCAGCCCTTGGAGCGGGGAAGCTTTCTTT. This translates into CASSPWSGEAFF.

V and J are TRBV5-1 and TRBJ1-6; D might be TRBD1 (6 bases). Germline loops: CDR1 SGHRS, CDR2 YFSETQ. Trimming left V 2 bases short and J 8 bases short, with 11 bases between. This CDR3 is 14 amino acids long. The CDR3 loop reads CASSFTGADSPLHF. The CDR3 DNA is TGCGCCAGCAGCTTTACGGGGGCTGATTCACCCCTCCACTTT. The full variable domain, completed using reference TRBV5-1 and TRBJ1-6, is KAGVTQTPRYLIKTRGQQVTLSCSPISGHRSVSWYQQTPGQGLQFLFEYFSETQRNKGNFPGRFSGRQFSNSRSEMNVSTLELGDSALYLCASSFTGADSPLHFGNGTRLTVT.

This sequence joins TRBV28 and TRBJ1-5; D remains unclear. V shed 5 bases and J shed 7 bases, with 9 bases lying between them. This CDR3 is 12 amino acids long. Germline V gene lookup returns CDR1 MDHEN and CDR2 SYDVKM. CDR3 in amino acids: CASSTSPQPQHF. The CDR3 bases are TGTGCCAGCAGTACCTCCCCCCAGCCCCAGCATTTT.

The CDR3 sequence: CAWSRGSGSRETQYF. CDR3 coding DNA: TGTGCCTGGAGTAGGGGATCCGGCTCGCGGGAGACCCAGTACTTC. The chain couples TRBV30 to TRBJ2-5, with D perhaps TRBD1 (5 bases). This CDR3 is built from 15 residues. Trimming took 2 bases from V and 5 from J, leaving 18 bases between them. CDR1 and CDR2 (germline): GTSNPN, SVGIG (reference sequence).

The CDR3 sequence: CASSGTGFNTEAFF. CDR3 in DNA: TGTGCCAGCTCGGGGACAGGGTTTAACACTGAAGCTTTCTTT. The chain is built from TRBV18 and TRBJ1-1, with 9 bases matching TRBD1. The CDR3 length is 14 residues. CDR1 is KGHSH, CDR2 LQKENI, per germline. Trimming took 6 bases from V and 2 from J; bases not matched to a gene: 4. The full variable domain, its missing parts supplied by reference TRBV18 and TRBJ1-1, is NAGVMQNPRHLVRRRGQEARLRCSPMKGHSHVYWYRQLPEEGLKFMVYLQKENIIDESGMPKERFSAEFPKEGPSILRIQQVVRGDSAAYFCASSGTGFNTEAFFGQGTRLTVV.

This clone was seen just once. The CDR3 spells CASSLGQGGYGYTF. In DNA, the CDR3 is TGTGCCAGCAGCCTGGGACAGGGGGGGTATGGCTACACCTTC. The rearrangement links TRBV7-9 to TRBJ1-2; 11 bases line up with TRBD1. The ends lost 5 bases at V and 5 bases at J; junction bases unmatched: 4. This CDR3 is built from 14 residues. In germline, CDR1 is SEHNR, CDR2 FQNEAQ (reference sequence).

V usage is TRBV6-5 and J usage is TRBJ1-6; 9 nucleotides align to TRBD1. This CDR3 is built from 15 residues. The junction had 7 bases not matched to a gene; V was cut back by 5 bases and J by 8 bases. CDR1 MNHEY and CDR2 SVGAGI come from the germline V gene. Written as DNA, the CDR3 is TGTGCCAGCAGTAGGGGACAGGGTCCTTATTCACCCCTCCACTTT. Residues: CASSRGQGPYSPLHF.

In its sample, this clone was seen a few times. CDR3 nucleotides: TGTGCCAGCAGCTTAGACCGGGGAATAGATACGCAGTATTTT. Its translation is CASSLDRGIDTQYF. This chain uses TRBV7-9 with TRBJ2-3; tentatively, D is TRBD2 (5 bases). Trimming shortened V by 1 base and J by 5 bases, and 10 bases separated the two germline ends. The CDR3 consists of 14 residues. From germline, CDR1 is SEHNR and CDR2 FQNEAQ (reference sequence).

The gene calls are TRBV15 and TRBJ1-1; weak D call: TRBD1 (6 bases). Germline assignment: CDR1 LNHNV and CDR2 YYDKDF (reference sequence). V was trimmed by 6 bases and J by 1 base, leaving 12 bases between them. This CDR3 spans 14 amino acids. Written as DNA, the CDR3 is TGTGCCACCAGGGGGGCGAACGGGAACACTGAAGCTTTCTTT. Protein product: CATRGANGNTEAFF.

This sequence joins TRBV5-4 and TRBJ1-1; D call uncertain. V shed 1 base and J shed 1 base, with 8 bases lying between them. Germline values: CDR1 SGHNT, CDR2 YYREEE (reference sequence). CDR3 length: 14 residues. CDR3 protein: CASSLNQRNTEAFF. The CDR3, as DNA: TGTGCCAGCAGCTTGAACCAAAGGAACACTGAAGCTTTCTTT.

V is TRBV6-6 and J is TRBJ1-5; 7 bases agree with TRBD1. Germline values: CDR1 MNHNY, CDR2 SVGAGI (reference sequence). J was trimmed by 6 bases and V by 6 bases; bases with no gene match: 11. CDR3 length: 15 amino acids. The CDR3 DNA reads TGTGCCAGCAGACTCGACAGGGAGGGTCGTCAGCCCCAGCATTTT. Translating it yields CASRLDREGRQPQHF.

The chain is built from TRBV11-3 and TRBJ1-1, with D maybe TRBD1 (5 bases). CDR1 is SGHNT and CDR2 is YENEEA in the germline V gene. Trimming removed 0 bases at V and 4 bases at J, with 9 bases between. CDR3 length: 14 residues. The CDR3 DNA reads TGTGCCAGCAGCTTAGAGGGGGGTGCCACTGAAGCTTTCTTT. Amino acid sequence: CASSLEGGATEAFF.

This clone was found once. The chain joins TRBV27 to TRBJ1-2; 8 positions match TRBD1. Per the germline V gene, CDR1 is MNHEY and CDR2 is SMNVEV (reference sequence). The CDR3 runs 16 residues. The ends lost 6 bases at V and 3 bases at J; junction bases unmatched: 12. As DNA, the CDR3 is TGTGCCAGCAGACGCGGTAGGCAGGGGGCCGACTATGGCTACACCTTC. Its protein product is CASRRGRQGADYGYTF.

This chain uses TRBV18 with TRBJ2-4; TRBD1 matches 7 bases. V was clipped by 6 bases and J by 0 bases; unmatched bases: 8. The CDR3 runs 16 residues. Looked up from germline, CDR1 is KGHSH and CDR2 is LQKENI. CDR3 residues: CASSPTGESAKNIQYF. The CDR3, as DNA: TGTGCCAGCTCGCCTACAGGGGAATCAGCCAAAAACATTCAGTACTTC. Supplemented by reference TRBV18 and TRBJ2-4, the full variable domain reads NAGVMQNPRHLVRRRGQEARLRCSPMKGHSHVYWYRQLPEEGLKFMVYLQKENIIDESGMPKERFSAEFPKEGPSILRIQQVVRGDSAAYFCASSPTGESAKNIQYFGAGTRLSVL.

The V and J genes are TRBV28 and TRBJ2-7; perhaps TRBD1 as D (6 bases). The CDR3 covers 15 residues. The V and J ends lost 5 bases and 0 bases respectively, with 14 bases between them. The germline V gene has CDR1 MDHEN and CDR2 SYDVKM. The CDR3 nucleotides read TGTGCCAGCAGTCTGACAGGTCCCAGCTCCTACGAGCAGTACGTC. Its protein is CASSLTGPSSYEQYV.

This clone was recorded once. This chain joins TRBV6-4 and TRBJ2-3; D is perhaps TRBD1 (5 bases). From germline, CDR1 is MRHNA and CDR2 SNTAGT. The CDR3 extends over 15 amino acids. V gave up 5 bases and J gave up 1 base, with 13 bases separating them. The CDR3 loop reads CASSYQGIGTDTQYF. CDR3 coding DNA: TGTGCCAGCAGTTATCAGGGTATAGGCACAGATACGCAGTATTTT.

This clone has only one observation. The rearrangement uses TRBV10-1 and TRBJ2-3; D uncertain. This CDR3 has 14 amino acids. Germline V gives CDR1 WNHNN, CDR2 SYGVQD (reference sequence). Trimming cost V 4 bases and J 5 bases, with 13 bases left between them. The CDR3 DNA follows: TGCGCCAGCAGTGGGAATATAGCAGTAGATACGCAGTATTTT. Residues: CASSGNIAVDTQYF.

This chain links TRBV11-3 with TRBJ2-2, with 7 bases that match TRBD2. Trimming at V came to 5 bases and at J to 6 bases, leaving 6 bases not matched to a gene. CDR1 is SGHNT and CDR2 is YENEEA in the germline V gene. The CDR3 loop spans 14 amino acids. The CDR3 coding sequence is TGTGCCAGCAGCCTATTTGGGGGGGCCGGGGAGCTGTTTTTT. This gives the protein CASSLFGGAGELFF.

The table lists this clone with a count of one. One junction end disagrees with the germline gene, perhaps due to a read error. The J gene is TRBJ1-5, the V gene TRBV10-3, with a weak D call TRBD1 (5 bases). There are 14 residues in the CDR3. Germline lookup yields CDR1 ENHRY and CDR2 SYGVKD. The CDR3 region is CAISKSGESWPQHF. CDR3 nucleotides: TGTGCCATCAGTAAGTCGGGGGAGTCTTGGCCCCAGCATTTT.

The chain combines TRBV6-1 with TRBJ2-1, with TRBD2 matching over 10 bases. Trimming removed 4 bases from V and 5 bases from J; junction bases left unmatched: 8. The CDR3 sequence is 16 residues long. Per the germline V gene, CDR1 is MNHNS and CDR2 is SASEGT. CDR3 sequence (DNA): TGTGCCAGCAGTGGATTAGCGGGGGGCCGGAACAATGAGCAGTTCTTC. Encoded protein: CASSGLAGGRNNEQFF.

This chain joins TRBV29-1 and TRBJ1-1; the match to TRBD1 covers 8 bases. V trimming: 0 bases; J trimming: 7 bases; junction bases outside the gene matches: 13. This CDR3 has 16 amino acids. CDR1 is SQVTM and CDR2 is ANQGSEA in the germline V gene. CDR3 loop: CSVEDIQLTGGLEAFF. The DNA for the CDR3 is TGCAGCGTTGAAGATATCCAACTTACAGGGGGTCTTGAAGCTTTCTTT. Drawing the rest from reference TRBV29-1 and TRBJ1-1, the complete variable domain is SAVISQKPSRDICQRGTSLTIQCQVDSQVTMMFWYRQQPGQSLTLIATANQGSEATYESGFVIDKFPISRPNLTFSTLTVSNMSPEDSSIYLCSVEDIQLTGGLEAFFGQGTRLTVV.